This T cell receptor beta chain was sequenced for a study of blood T cell repertoires in COVID-19. Authors' processing steps: How many nucleated cells were present was estimated from reference gene primer amplification. Sequenced by immunoSEQ multiplex PCR; TCRdb stores in-frame clones only, minus some. V and J calls and clone size come straight from that table; D and trimming were deduced from the DNA. This table has around 120,000 clones, roughly 87% appearing once. The CDR3 has 15 amino acids. The germline CDR1 and CDR2 sequences are SEHNR and FQNEAQ (reference sequence). The trim removed 5 bases at V and 6 bases at J, leaving 11 bases unmatched.

The chain is built from TRBV7-9 and TRBJ1-1; 8 bases match TRBD1. The sequenced sample was peripheral blood. The clonotype was recovered from a human donor in a cohort sampled during active COVID-19. The CDR3 here is CASSQDRDFNSEAFF. The DNA of the CDR3 is TGTGCCAGCAGCCAGGACAGGGATTTTAACTCTGAAGCTTTCTTT.